The rows below give T cell receptor beta chains drawn from one sample of a study of cytomegalovirus exposure and HLA in healthy donors. Clones were sequenced by immunoSEQ multiplex PCR, and TCRdb holds only the in-frame ones, with some missing. The repertoire holds over 110,000 clones, with approximately 80% as singletons. The sequencing input was PBMCs. Every receptor here comes from a man in his forties in good health and CMV-seronegative. Each CDR3 is given with its conserved first and last residue. Each record gives: CDR3 protein, CDR3 DNA, D gene, V gene, clone size, J gene. The D gene is left open where the match is weak. Clone sizes are given selectively: once, few, many, or a class where the clone is expanded.

CDR3aa: CASGRIAEQFF; CDR3nt: TGTGCCAGCGGTAGGATAGCTGAGCAGTTCTTC; d_gene: -; v_gene: TRBV5-6; abundance: few; j_gene: TRBJ2-1
CDR3aa: CASSLAKGDNTGELFF; CDR3nt: TGCGCCAGCAGCTTGGCAAAGGGGGACAACACCGGGGAGCTGTTTTTT; d_gene: -; v_gene: TRBV5-1; abundance: -; j_gene: TRBJ2-2
CDR3aa: CASSQRGLQETQYF; CDR3nt: TGCGCCAGCAGCCAGAGGGGACTTCAAGAGACCCAGTACTTC; d_gene: -; v_gene: TRBV5-1; abundance: -; j_gene: TRBJ2-5
CDR3aa: CASSFGTGSSNTEAFF; CDR3nt: TGTGCCAGCAGCTTCGGGACAGGCTCCTCGAACACTGAAGCTTTCTTT; d_gene: TRBD1; v_gene: TRBV9; abundance: -; j_gene: TRBJ1-1
CDR3aa: CASSSTNNNQPQHF; CDR3nt: TGTGCCAGCAGCTCCACGAACAACAATCAGCCCCAGCATTTT; d_gene: -; v_gene: TRBV7-9; abundance: few; j_gene: TRBJ1-5
CDR3aa: CASSPLRSDRAGSNQPQHF; CDR3nt: TGTGCCAGCAGCCCCCTAAGGTCGGACAGGGCCGGGAGCAATCAGCCCCAGCATTTT; d_gene: -; v_gene: TRBV21-1; abundance: -; j_gene: TRBJ1-5
CDR3aa: CAWSLSGARETQYF; CDR3nt: TGTGCCTGGAGTCTGTCAGGGGCTCGGGAGACCCAGTACTTC; d_gene: -; v_gene: TRBV30; abundance: -; j_gene: TRBJ2-5
CDR3aa: CASSLGYNAYEQYF; CDR3nt: TGTGCCAGCAGCTTGGGATACAATGCCTACGAGCAGTACTTC; d_gene: -; v_gene: TRBV5-6; abundance: few; j_gene: TRBJ2-7
CDR3aa: CAISQPGTEDQPQHF; CDR3nt: TGTGCCATCAGCCAACCCGGGACAGAGGATCAGCCCCAGCATTTT; d_gene: TRBD1; v_gene: TRBV10-3; abundance: -; j_gene: TRBJ1-5
CDR3aa: CASSPLGSGTVYEQYF; CDR3nt: TGTGCCAGCAGCCCCCTCGGGTCAGGGACAGTCTACGAGCAGTACTTC; d_gene: TRBD1; v_gene: TRBV5-6; abundance: few; j_gene: TRBJ2-7
CDR3aa: CASSRTGTGNEQYF; CDR3nt: TGTGCCAGCAGTCGGACCGGGACAGGGAACGAGCAGTACTTC; d_gene: TRBD1; v_gene: TRBV6-5; abundance: -; j_gene: TRBJ2-7
CDR3aa: CASSLSGAAEAFF; CDR3nt: TGTGCCAGCAGCTTATCAGGGGCCGCTGAAGCTTTCTTT; d_gene: -; v_gene: TRBV7-2; abundance: -; j_gene: TRBJ1-1
CDR3aa: CSVAWPRTGGAPYGYTF; CDR3nt: TGCAGCGTTGCCTGGCCCCGGACAGGGGGCGCCCCCTATGGCTACACCTTC; d_gene: TRBD1; v_gene: TRBV29-1; abundance: -; j_gene: TRBJ1-2
CDR3aa: CASSSGQGAVIPEAFF; CDR3nt: TGTGCCAGCAGCTCGGGACAGGGGGCGGTTATCCCTGAAGCTTTCTTT; d_gene: TRBD1; v_gene: TRBV5-4; abundance: -; j_gene: TRBJ1-1
CDR3aa: CARKSEGYGYTF; CDR3nt: TGTGCCAGGAAAAGTGAGGGCTATGGCTACACCTTC; d_gene: -; v_gene: TRBV27; abundance: few; j_gene: TRBJ1-2
CDR3aa: CASSLTGQSNQPQHF; CDR3nt: TGTGCCAGCAGCCTAACAGGACAGAGCAATCAGCCCCAGCATTTT; d_gene: -; v_gene: TRBV6-5; abundance: -; j_gene: TRBJ1-5
CDR3aa: CASSSDTGNRYEQYF; CDR3nt: TGCGCCAGCAGCTCGGATACGGGTAATCGCTACGAGCAGTACTTC; d_gene: -; v_gene: TRBV5-1; abundance: -; j_gene: TRBJ2-7
CDR3aa: CASSATGFTDTQYF; CDR3nt: TGCGCCAGCAGCGCGACAGGGTTCACAGATACGCAGTATTTT; d_gene: TRBD1; v_gene: TRBV10-1; abundance: once; j_gene: TRBJ2-3
CDR3aa: CASSATAGGQETQYF; CDR3nt: TGTGCCAGCAGCGCCACGGCGGGGGGACAAGAGACCCAGTACTTC; d_gene: TRBD2; v_gene: TRBV25-1; abundance: -; j_gene: TRBJ2-5
CDR3aa: CASSILAGGSSYNEQFF; CDR3nt: TGCGCCAGCAGCATACTAGCGGGGGGTAGCTCCTACAATGAGCAGTTCTTC; d_gene: TRBD2; v_gene: TRBV10-2; abundance: -; j_gene: TRBJ2-1
CDR3aa: CASSQVVTGTSTYEQYF; CDR3nt: TGCGCCAGCAGCCAAGTGGTTACCGGGACTAGCACCTACGAGCAGTACTTC; d_gene: TRBD2; v_gene: TRBV4-1; abundance: -; j_gene: TRBJ2-7
CDR3aa: CALRDRGVGGYTF; CDR3nt: TGTGCCCTTCGGGACAGGGGTGTGGGGGGCTACACCTTC; d_gene: TRBD1; v_gene: TRBV30; abundance: once; j_gene: TRBJ1-2
CDR3aa: CASSMDRSNNQPQHF; CDR3nt: TGTGCCAGTAGTATGGACAGGTCCAACAATCAGCCCCAGCATTTT; d_gene: TRBD1; v_gene: TRBV19; abundance: -; j_gene: TRBJ1-5
CDR3aa: CASSVAGNDQPQHF; CDR3nt: TGTGCCAGCAGCGTAGCAGGGAACGATCAGCCCCAGCATTTT; d_gene: -; v_gene: TRBV9; abundance: -; j_gene: TRBJ1-5
CDR3aa: CASRRGHIQETQYF; CDR3nt: TGTGCCAGCAGACGGGGACACATCCAAGAGACCCAGTACTTC; d_gene: -; v_gene: TRBV11-2; abundance: -; j_gene: TRBJ2-5
CDR3aa: CAISESASYEQFF; CDR3nt: TGTGCCATCAGTGAGTCCGCTAGCTATGAGCAGTTCTTC; d_gene: -; v_gene: TRBV10-3; abundance: -; j_gene: TRBJ2-1
CDR3aa: CASTGAGMANEKLFF; CDR3nt: TGCGCCAGCACCGGAGCGGGGATGGCTAATGAAAAACTGTTTTTT; d_gene: -; v_gene: TRBV5-1; abundance: -; j_gene: TRBJ1-4
CDR3aa: CASSIAGRTWGYTF; CDR3nt: TGTGCCAGTAGTATAGCAGGACGGACTTGGGGCTACACCTTC; d_gene: -; v_gene: TRBV19; abundance: -; j_gene: TRBJ1-2
CDR3aa: CASSEGAGGQPQHF; CDR3nt: TGTGCCAGCAGTGAAGGGGCAGGAGGCCAGCCCCAGCATTTT; d_gene: -; v_gene: TRBV2; abundance: once; j_gene: TRBJ1-5
CDR3aa: CASSTGQRNTEAFF; CDR3nt: TGTGCCAGCAGTACGGGACAGCGAAACACTGAAGCTTTCTTT; d_gene: TRBD1; v_gene: TRBV28; abundance: few; j_gene: TRBJ1-1
CDR3aa: CASSTQGRPSYGYTF; CDR3nt: TGTGCCAGCAGCACACAGGGTCGGCCCAGCTATGGCTACACCTTC; d_gene: -; v_gene: TRBV6-5; abundance: -; j_gene: TRBJ1-2
CDR3aa: CASSRSRDRSGEQYF; CDR3nt: TGTGCCAGCAGCCGATCCCGGGACAGAAGTGGCGAGCAGTACTTC; d_gene: TRBD1; v_gene: TRBV5-4; abundance: -; j_gene: TRBJ2-7
CDR3aa: CASSRGGRGATDTQYF; CDR3nt: TGTGCCAGCAGCCGGGGGGGGCGGGGGGCGACAGATACGCAGTATTTT; d_gene: TRBD2; v_gene: TRBV7-2; abundance: -; j_gene: TRBJ2-3
CDR3aa: CASSLVHPVIQGIDYGYTF; CDR3nt: TGTGCCAGCAGCTTAGTTCACCCGGTGATACAGGGAATTGACTATGGCTACACCTTC; d_gene: -; v_gene: TRBV11-3; abundance: -; j_gene: TRBJ1-2
CDR3aa: CASSPLGGQGSPLHF; CDR3nt: TGTGCCAGCAGCCCCCTGGGGGGGCAGGGATCACCCCTCCACTTT; d_gene: -; v_gene: TRBV6-5; abundance: once; j_gene: TRBJ1-6
CDR3aa: CASSYSMTGTKNIQYF; CDR3nt: TGTGCCAGCAGTTACTCGATGACAGGGACCAAAAACATTCAGTACTTC; d_gene: TRBD1; v_gene: TRBV6-6; abundance: -; j_gene: TRBJ2-4
CDR3aa: CASSLAGQGYNSPLHF; CDR3nt: TGTGCCAGCAGCTTGGCCGGGCAGGGCTATAATTCACCCCTCCACTTT; d_gene: -; v_gene: TRBV5-4; abundance: -; j_gene: TRBJ1-6
CDR3aa: CASSLTAGWGETQYF; CDR3nt: TGCGCCAGCAGTCTTACAGCGGGGTGGGGAGAGACCCAGTACTTC; d_gene: TRBD2; v_gene: TRBV10-2; abundance: -; j_gene: TRBJ2-5
CDR3aa: CASSLRYGYTF; CDR3nt: TGTGCCAGCAGCCTACGCTATGGCTACACCTTC; d_gene: -; v_gene: TRBV5-6; abundance: -; j_gene: TRBJ1-2
CDR3aa: CAIGTSSFTEQFF; CDR3nt: TGTGCCATCGGTACTAGCTCGTTCACTGAGCAGTTCTTC; d_gene: -; v_gene: TRBV10-3; abundance: few; j_gene: TRBJ2-1
CDR3aa: CASSPGYNTEAFF; CDR3nt: TGTGCCAGCAGCCCAGGGTACAACACTGAAGCTTTCTTT; d_gene: -; v_gene: TRBV11-3; abundance: -; j_gene: TRBJ1-1
CDR3aa: CASRALAGGKETQYF; CDR3nt: TGTGCCAGCAGGGCTTTGGCGGGGGGGAAGGAGACCCAGTACTTC; d_gene: TRBD2; v_gene: TRBV27; abundance: once; j_gene: TRBJ2-5
CDR3aa: CASSFGGQGNEQYF; CDR3nt: TGTGCCAGCAGTTTCGGCGGACAGGGAAACGAGCAGTACTTC; d_gene: TRBD1; v_gene: TRBV27; abundance: once; j_gene: TRBJ2-7
CDR3aa: CASSLSTGPSTEAFF; CDR3nt: TGTGCCAGCAGCTTATCTACAGGACCGAGCACTGAAGCTTTCTTT; d_gene: -; v_gene: TRBV7-9; abundance: -; j_gene: TRBJ1-1
CDR3aa: CASSITGSAYGYTF; CDR3nt: TGTGCCAGTAGTATAACAGGGTCGGCCTATGGCTACACCTTC; d_gene: -; v_gene: TRBV19; abundance: -; j_gene: TRBJ1-2
CDR3aa: CASSPATDMNTEAFF; CDR3nt: TGTGCCAGCAGCCCTGCGACAGATATGAACACTGAAGCTTTCTTT; d_gene: -; v_gene: TRBV5-5; abundance: once; j_gene: TRBJ1-1
CDR3aa: CASGDPGDYEQYF; CDR3nt: TGTGCCAGCGGGGACCCGGGAGACTACGAGCAGTACTTC; d_gene: -; v_gene: TRBV2; abundance: -; j_gene: TRBJ2-7
CDR3aa: CASSSSVLAGEQFF; CDR3nt: TGTGCCAGCAGCTCTAGTGTCCTAGCAGGTGAGCAGTTCTTC; d_gene: -; v_gene: TRBV7-9; abundance: -; j_gene: TRBJ2-1
CDR3aa: CASSLSSGNTGELFF; CDR3nt: TGTGCCAGCAGTTTATCTAGCGGGAACACCGGGGAGCTGTTTTTT; d_gene: -; v_gene: TRBV27; abundance: -; j_gene: TRBJ2-2
CDR3aa: CASSLRGANTEAFF; CDR3nt: TGTGCCAGCAGCTTGCGGGGGGCGAACACTGAAGCTTTCTTT; d_gene: -; v_gene: TRBV5-6; abundance: -; j_gene: TRBJ1-1
CDR3aa: CAWSYQQGTEAFF; CDR3nt: TGTGCCTGGAGTTATCAACAGGGGACTGAAGCTTTCTTT; d_gene: TRBD1; v_gene: TRBV30; abundance: -; j_gene: TRBJ1-1